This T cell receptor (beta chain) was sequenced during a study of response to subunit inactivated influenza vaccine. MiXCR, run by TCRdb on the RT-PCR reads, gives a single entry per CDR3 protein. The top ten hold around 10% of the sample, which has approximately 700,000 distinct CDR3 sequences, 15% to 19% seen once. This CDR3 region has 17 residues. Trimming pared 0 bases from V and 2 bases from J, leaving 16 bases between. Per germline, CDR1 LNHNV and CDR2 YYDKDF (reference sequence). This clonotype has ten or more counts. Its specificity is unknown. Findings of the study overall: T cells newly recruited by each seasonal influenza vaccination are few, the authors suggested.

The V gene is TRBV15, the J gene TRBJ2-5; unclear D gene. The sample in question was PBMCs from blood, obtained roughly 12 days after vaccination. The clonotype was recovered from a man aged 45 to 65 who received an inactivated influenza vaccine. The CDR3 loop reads CATSRDVIVGTQETQYF. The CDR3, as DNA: TGTGCCACCAGCAGAGATGTGATAGTCGGAACGCAAGAGACCCAGTACTTC. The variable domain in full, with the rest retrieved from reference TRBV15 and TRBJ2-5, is DAMVIQNPRYQVTQFGKPVTLSCSQTLNHNVMYWYQQKSSQAPKLLFHYYDKDFNNEADTPDNFQSRRPNTSFCFLDIRSPGLGDTAMYLCATSRDVIVGTQETQYFGPGTRLLVL.